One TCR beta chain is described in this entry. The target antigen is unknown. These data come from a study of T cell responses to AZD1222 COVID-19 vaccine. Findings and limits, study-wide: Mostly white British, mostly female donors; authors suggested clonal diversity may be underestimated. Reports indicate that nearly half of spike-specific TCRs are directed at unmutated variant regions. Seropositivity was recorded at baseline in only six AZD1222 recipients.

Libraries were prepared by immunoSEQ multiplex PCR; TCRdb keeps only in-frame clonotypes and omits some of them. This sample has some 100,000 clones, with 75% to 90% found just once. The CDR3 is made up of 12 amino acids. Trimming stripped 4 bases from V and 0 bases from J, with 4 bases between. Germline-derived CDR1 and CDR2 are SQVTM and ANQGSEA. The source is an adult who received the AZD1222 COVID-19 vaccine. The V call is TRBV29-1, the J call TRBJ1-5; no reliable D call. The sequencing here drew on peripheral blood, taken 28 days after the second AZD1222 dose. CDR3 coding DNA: TGCAGCGTTGGGTTTAGCAATCAGCCCCAGCATTTT. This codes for CSVGFSNQPQHF.